The T cell receptor beta chain described here comes from a study of T cell responses to AZD1222 COVID-19 vaccine. Study background: Second doses at about 4 or about 12 weeks were pooled. Study observations and caveats: Along spike, vaccine-associated CD4 TCRs were found throughout, with dominance at 160-218 and 743-854. Seropositive at baseline were only a handful of AZD1222 recipients. Spike-specific TCR breadth and depth were elevated following two AZD1222 doses.

This CDR3 region has 14 residues. The V gene lost 1 base and the J gene lost 0 bases, with 6 bases spanning the gap. Germline CDR1 reads SGHNT; CDR2 reads YYREEE (reference sequence). Some clones are missing from TCRdb's copy, which holds only in-frame ones; the method was immunoSEQ multiplex PCR. The table records roughly 140,000 clones, 88% of them present only once. Worth noting for this clone: Its antigen is not known.

The TCR originated in an adult in good health. The chain carries TRBV5-4 and TRBJ2-3; D gene ambiguous. The specimen was peripheral blood, collected on day 0 of AZD1222 vaccination. This chain's CDR3 is CASSLIRSTDTQYF. Written as DNA, the CDR3 is TGTGCCAGCAGCTTGATTAGGAGCACAGATACGCAGTATTTT.